Listed below are T cell receptor beta chains from one sample, sequenced in a study of Ad26.COV2.S vaccination and SARS-CoV-2 variants. Sequencing used immunoSEQ multiplex PCR; TCRdb keeps in-frame clones, though not all of them. The profile covers around 300,000 clones, with about 89% appearing a single time and roughly 5% taken by the ten largest. This specimen consisted of peripheral blood, obtained in a trial of Ad26.COV2.S vaccine versus placebo. Source of these receptors: a person between 18 and 60 years old who received the Ad26.COV2.S COVID-19 vaccine or a placebo. The conserved cysteine and the conserved F or W are not part of the CDR3 here. Fields, in order: V gene, CDR3 protein.

V gene: TRBV27; CDR3 protein: ASSLSLQRGGGIEQY
V gene: TRBV7-2; CDR3 protein: ASSLARLYEQY
V gene: TRBV24-1; CDR3 protein: ATSDSWSWSVTEQY
V gene: TRBV27; CDR3 protein: AFLEDRGSWVSNQPQH
V gene: TRBV5-1; CDR3 protein: ASSLGTGSGNTIY
V gene: TRBV18; CDR3 protein: ASSPQGQLSSPLH
V gene: TRBV30; CDR3 protein: AWSITGLPKQY
V gene: TRBV5-1; CDR3 protein: ASSLSGTAVYGYT
V gene: TRBV19; CDR3 protein: ASSVGTSYEQY
V gene: TRBV7-8; CDR3 protein: ASSDTYSNQPQH
V gene: TRBV29-1; CDR3 protein: SVPDREHTEAF
V gene: TRBV28; CDR3 protein: ASSFPGGSNQPQH
V gene: TRBV27; CDR3 protein: ASSLKGPNQPQH
V gene: TRBV19; CDR3 protein: ASSIFSWDTQY
V gene: TRBV5-1; CDR3 protein: ASSLGTSSSYEQY
V gene: TRBV27; CDR3 protein: ASSYAGQGSYEQY
V gene: TRBV3-1/TRBV3-2; CDR3 protein: ASSQDTVNTEAF
V gene: TRBV6-5; CDR3 protein: ASSRYSNQPQH
V gene: TRBV19; CDR3 protein: ASSSDRFSSYEQY
V gene: TRBV7-2; CDR3 protein: ASSSPGTGAMGYT
V gene: TRBV7-2; CDR3 protein: ASSLVQGEAF
V gene: TRBV7-8; CDR3 protein: ASSPGTSGYEQY
V gene: TRBV2; CDR3 protein: ASRSLGTGQQY
V gene: TRBV19; CDR3 protein: ASSPGPSGNTIY
V gene: TRBV27; CDR3 protein: ASSLAGYQETQY
V gene: TRBV18; CDR3 protein: ASSPQTGVETQY
V gene: TRBV6-2/TRBV6-3; CDR3 protein: ASSYHPAEPQIRYGYT
V gene: TRBV11-2; CDR3 protein: ASSLDPLAVSSTDTQY
V gene: TRBV7-9; CDR3 protein: ASSPARQGDSPLH
V gene: TRBV9; CDR3 protein: ASSVVAGSYEQY
V gene: TRBV28; CDR3 protein: ASRLAGSTDTQY
V gene: TRBV7-6; CDR3 protein: ASSLGRGISYEQY
V gene: TRBV19; CDR3 protein: ASSIRLGQGATDTQY
V gene: TRBV23-1; CDR3 protein: ASSHAPGQGREASGNTIY
V gene: TRBV3-1/TRBV3-2; CDR3 protein: ASSRDRTSVEQY
V gene: TRBV6-5; CDR3 protein: ASRGTYYNEQF
V gene: TRBV7-9; CDR3 protein: ASSWGLNKDNEQF
V gene: TRBV28; CDR3 protein: ASSLRRVANTEAF
V gene: TRBV5-1; CDR3 protein: ASSFRPHNEQF
V gene: TRBV4-1; CDR3 protein: ASSQEAGNQPQH
V gene: TRBV5-1; CDR3 protein: ASSLVGSAAGELF
V gene: TRBV28; CDR3 protein: ASSLVQRDSPLH
V gene: TRBV29-1; CDR3 protein: SVTPGQGYEQF
V gene: TRBV30; CDR3 protein: AWSVRTDTQY